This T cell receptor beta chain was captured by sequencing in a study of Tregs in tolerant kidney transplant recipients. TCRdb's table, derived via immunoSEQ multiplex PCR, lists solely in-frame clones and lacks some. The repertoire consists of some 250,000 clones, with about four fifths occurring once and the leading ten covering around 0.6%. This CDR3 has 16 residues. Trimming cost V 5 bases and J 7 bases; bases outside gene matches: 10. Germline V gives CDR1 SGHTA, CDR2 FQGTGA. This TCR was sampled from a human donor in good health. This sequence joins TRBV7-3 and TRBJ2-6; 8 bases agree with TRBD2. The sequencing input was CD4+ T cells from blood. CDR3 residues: CASSRGGAGPANVLTF. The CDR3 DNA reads TGTGCCAGCAGCCGGGGGGGGGCAGGGCCAGCCAACGTCCTGACTTTC.